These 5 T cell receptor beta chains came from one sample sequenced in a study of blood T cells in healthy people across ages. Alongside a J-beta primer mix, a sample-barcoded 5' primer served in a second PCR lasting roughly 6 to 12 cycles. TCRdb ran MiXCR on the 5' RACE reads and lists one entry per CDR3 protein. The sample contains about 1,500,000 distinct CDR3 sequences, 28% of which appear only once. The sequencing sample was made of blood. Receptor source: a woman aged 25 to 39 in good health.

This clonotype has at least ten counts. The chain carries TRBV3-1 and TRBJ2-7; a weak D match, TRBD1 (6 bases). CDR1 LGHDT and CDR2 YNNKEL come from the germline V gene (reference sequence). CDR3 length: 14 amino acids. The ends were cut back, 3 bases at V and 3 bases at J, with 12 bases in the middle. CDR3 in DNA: TGTGCCAGCAGCCATTCCGGGACACACTACGAGCAGTACTTC. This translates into CASSHSGTHYEQYF.

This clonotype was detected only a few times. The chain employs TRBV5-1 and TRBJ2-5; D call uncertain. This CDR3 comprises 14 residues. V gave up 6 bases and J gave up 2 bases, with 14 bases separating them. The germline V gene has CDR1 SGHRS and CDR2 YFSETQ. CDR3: CASTTRSSQETQYF. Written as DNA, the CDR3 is TGCGCCAGCACCACGAGAAGTAGTCAAGAGACCCAGTACTTC.

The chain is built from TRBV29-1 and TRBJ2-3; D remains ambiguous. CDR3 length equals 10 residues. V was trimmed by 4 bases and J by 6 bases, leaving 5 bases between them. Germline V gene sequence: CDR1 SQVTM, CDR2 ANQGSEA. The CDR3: CSVVGDTQYF. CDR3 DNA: TGCAGCGTTGTTGGGGATACGCAGTATTTT.

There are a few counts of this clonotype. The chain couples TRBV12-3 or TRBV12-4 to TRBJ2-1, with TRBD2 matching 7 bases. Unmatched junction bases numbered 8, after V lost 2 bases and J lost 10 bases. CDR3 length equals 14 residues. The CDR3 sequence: CASSLSREREEQFF. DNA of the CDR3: TGTGCCAGCAGTTTAAGCAGGGAGCGGGAAGAGCAGTTCTTC.

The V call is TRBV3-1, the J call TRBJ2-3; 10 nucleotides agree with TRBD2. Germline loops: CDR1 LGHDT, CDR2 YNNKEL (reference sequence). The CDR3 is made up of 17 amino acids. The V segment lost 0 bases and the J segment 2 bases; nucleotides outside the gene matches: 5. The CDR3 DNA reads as TGTGCCAGCAGCCAAGATTCCCTAGCGGGGGTCACAGATACGCAGTATTTT. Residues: CASSQDSLAGVTDTQYF.